The rows below give T cell receptor beta chains drawn from one sample of a study of T cell changes during pregnancy in multiple sclerosis. This table comes from immunoSEQ multiplex PCR, and its TCRdb copy is limited to in-frame clones, with some not included. This sample has 90,000 to 95,000 clones, with roughly 93% found just once. Sample: peripheral blood, taken in the first trimester of pregnancy. The receptors stem from a female donor with multiple sclerosis, enrolled in a pregnancy study. Each CDR3 is given with its conserved first and last residue. The D gene is left open where the match is weak. Clone size is shown for a subset of rows, as once, few, many or a class of expanded clone.

len: 18
j_gene: TRBJ2-3
d_gene: TRBD2
v_gene: TRBV15
abundance: NA
CDR3nt: TGTGCCACCAGCAGGGGGACTAGCGGGGGGCCGGGTTTGGGTACGCAGTATTTT
CDR3aa: CATSRGTSGGPGLGTQYF

len: 15
j_gene: TRBJ2-5
d_gene: TRBD2
v_gene: TRBV7-8
abundance: NA
CDR3nt: TGTGCCAGCAGCTTCGGCGGGGGGGCCGCAGAGACCCAGTACTTC
CDR3aa: CASSFGGGAAETQYF

len: 13
j_gene: TRBJ1-5
d_gene: NA
v_gene: TRBV6-1
abundance: NA
CDR3nt: TGTGCCAGCAGGAATCAGGGAATTCAGCCCCAGCATTTT
CDR3aa: CASRNQGIQPQHF

len: 15
j_gene: TRBJ1-2
d_gene: NA
v_gene: TRBV6-1
abundance: NA
CDR3nt: TGTGCCAGCAGTGAAGCTTTGGACATCTTCTATGGCTACACCTTC
CDR3aa: CASSEALDIFYGYTF

len: 19
j_gene: TRBJ2-7
d_gene: TRBD2
v_gene: TRBV5-1
abundance: NA
CDR3nt: TGCGCCAGCAGCTTCCTAACGGCACAAGTTAGCGGGGCCACCTACGAGCAGTACTTC
CDR3aa: CASSFLTAQVSGATYEQYF

len: 16
j_gene: TRBJ2-3
d_gene: TRBD2
v_gene: TRBV25-1
abundance: NA
CDR3nt: TGTGCCAGCAGTAAAAAACTAGCGGGGTTGACAGATACGCAGTATTTT
CDR3aa: CASSKKLAGLTDTQYF

len: 11
j_gene: TRBJ2-7
d_gene: TRBD1
v_gene: TRBV25-1
abundance: NA
CDR3nt: TGTGCCAGCAGTGTCGGGACAGAGCGACACTTC
CDR3aa: CASSVGTERHF

len: 15
j_gene: TRBJ2-3
d_gene: NA
v_gene: TRBV5-1
abundance: NA
CDR3nt: TGCGCCAGCAGGTCAGGCAGCCATTTCACAGATACGCAGTATTTT
CDR3aa: CASRSGSHFTDTQYF

len: 13
j_gene: TRBJ2-7
d_gene: TRBD1
v_gene: TRBV5-1
abundance: NA
CDR3nt: TGCGCCAGCAGCTTACAGGGGATGGGGGAGCAGTACTTC
CDR3aa: CASSLQGMGEQYF

len: 14
j_gene: TRBJ1-1
d_gene: NA
v_gene: TRBV5-6
abundance: NA
CDR3nt: TGTGCCAGCAGCTCACAGGTAATGAACACTGAAGCTTTCTTT
CDR3aa: CASSSQVMNTEAFF

len: 15
j_gene: TRBJ2-7
d_gene: NA
v_gene: TRBV5-4
abundance: once
CDR3nt: TGTGCCAGCAGCGGGGGGACCCAAGGGATAAGTCAGCAGTACTTC
CDR3aa: CASSGGTQGISQQYF

len: 14
j_gene: TRBJ2-3
d_gene: NA
v_gene: TRBV5-6
abundance: NA
CDR3nt: TGTGCCAGCAGCTTGGGTTATAGCACAGATACGCAGTATTTT
CDR3aa: CASSLGYSTDTQYF

len: 15
j_gene: TRBJ2-3
d_gene: NA
v_gene: TRBV5-5
abundance: NA
CDR3nt: TGTGCCAGCAGACCCCAACAGGGCCGCACAGATACGCAGTATTTT
CDR3aa: CASRPQQGRTDTQYF

len: 15
j_gene: TRBJ2-7
d_gene: TRBD1
v_gene: TRBV9
abundance: NA
CDR3nt: TGTGCCAGTAGCGTCGGGACAGGGGGATCCTACGAGCAGTACTTC
CDR3aa: CASSVGTGGSYEQYF

len: 15
j_gene: TRBJ1-3
d_gene: NA
v_gene: TRBV7-9
abundance: NA
CDR3nt: TGTGCCAGCAGCTTAGTTAGGGGGTCTGGAAACACCATATATTTT
CDR3aa: CASSLVRGSGNTIYF

len: 13
j_gene: TRBJ1-1
d_gene: NA
v_gene: TRBV27
abundance: NA
CDR3nt: TGTGCCAGCAGTGTCGGGACACTCACTGAAGCTTTCTTT
CDR3aa: CASSVGTLTEAFF

len: 16
j_gene: TRBJ2-1
d_gene: NA
v_gene: TRBV5-1
abundance: once
CDR3nt: TGCGCCAGCAGCTTGAGAGCGGATAACTCCTACAATGAGCAGTTCTTC
CDR3aa: CASSLRADNSYNEQFF

len: 15
j_gene: TRBJ2-1
d_gene: TRBD1
v_gene: TRBV6-6
abundance: NA
CDR3nt: TGTGCCAGCAGTTTCGTCGGGACAGGGGGCCATGAGCAGTTCTTC
CDR3aa: CASSFVGTGGHEQFF

len: 14
j_gene: TRBJ2-7
d_gene: NA
v_gene: TRBV19
abundance: NA
CDR3nt: TGTGCCAGTAGTGAGGGGGGGATGCTAGACGAGCAGTACTTC
CDR3aa: CASSEGGMLDEQYF

len: 16
j_gene: TRBJ2-1
d_gene: TRBD1
v_gene: TRBV5-4
abundance: NA
CDR3nt: TGTGCCAGCAGCTTGGGGGGACAGGGGGCTTACAATGAGCAGTTCTTC
CDR3aa: CASSLGGQGAYNEQFF

len: 13
j_gene: TRBJ1-1
d_gene: NA
v_gene: TRBV27
abundance: NA
CDR3nt: TGTGCCAGCAGGGGGGTAGGGGGCACTGAAGCTTTCTTT
CDR3aa: CASRGVGGTEAFF

len: 15
j_gene: TRBJ2-7
d_gene: NA
v_gene: TRBV13
abundance: NA
CDR3nt: TGTGCCAGCAGCTCTCCCAGCAGGGCTTACTACGAGCAGTACTTC
CDR3aa: CASSSPSRAYYEQYF

len: 14
j_gene: TRBJ1-2
d_gene: NA
v_gene: TRBV2
abundance: NA
CDR3nt: TGTGCCAGCAGTGCCTCCGGGACTCTGGAAGGCTACACCTTC
CDR3aa: CASSASGTLEGYTF

len: 13
j_gene: TRBJ1-5
d_gene: NA
v_gene: TRBV2
abundance: NA
CDR3nt: TGTGCCAGCAGTGAAGCGTGGAGTCAGCCCCAGCATTTT
CDR3aa: CASSEAWSQPQHF

len: 15
j_gene: TRBJ2-7
d_gene: NA
v_gene: TRBV19
abundance: NA
CDR3nt: TGTGCCAGTAGTCCACGGACAGTAATTCCCTACGAGCAGTACTTC
CDR3aa: CASSPRTVIPYEQYF

len: 15
j_gene: TRBJ1-1
d_gene: TRBD1
v_gene: TRBV4-1
abundance: NA
CDR3nt: TGCGCCAGCAGCCACCACCGGGACAGGGTCGCTGAAGCTTTCTTT
CDR3aa: CASSHHRDRVAEAFF

len: 14
j_gene: TRBJ2-1
d_gene: TRBD2
v_gene: TRBV6-1
abundance: NA
CDR3nt: TGTGCCAGTAGCATAGCGGGGGGGCTTAATGAGCAGTTCTTC
CDR3aa: CASSIAGGLNEQFF

len: 16
j_gene: TRBJ2-4
d_gene: TRBD2
v_gene: TRBV19
abundance: NA
CDR3nt: TGTGCCAGTGGCGGACTAGCGGGGGCCGCCAAAAACATTCAGTACTTC
CDR3aa: CASGGLAGAAKNIQYF

len: 15
j_gene: TRBJ2-7
d_gene: NA
v_gene: TRBV4-1
abundance: NA
CDR3nt: TGCGCCAGCAGCCGAGCAGGGTTCGGCTCCTACGAGCAGTACTTC
CDR3aa: CASSRAGFGSYEQYF

len: 15
j_gene: TRBJ2-7
d_gene: NA
v_gene: TRBV6-1
abundance: NA
CDR3nt: TGTGCCAGCAGTGAAGGTTTTCAGGGCACCTACGAGCAGTACTTC
CDR3aa: CASSEGFQGTYEQYF

len: 12
j_gene: TRBJ2-2
d_gene: NA
v_gene: TRBV18
abundance: NA
CDR3nt: TGTGCCAGCTCCCCGGACAGCGGGGAGCTGTTTTTT
CDR3aa: CASSPDSGELFF

len: 11
j_gene: TRBJ2-7
d_gene: TRBD1
v_gene: TRBV29-1
abundance: NA
CDR3nt: TGCAGCGGACAGGGGAGGTTCGAGCAGTACTTC
CDR3aa: CSGQGRFEQYF

len: 15
j_gene: TRBJ2-5
d_gene: TRBD2
v_gene: TRBV14
abundance: NA
CDR3nt: TGTGCCAGCAGCCAAGATGGCTCTAGCGGGGAGACCCAGTACTTC
CDR3aa: CASSQDGSSGETQYF

len: 13
j_gene: TRBJ2-1
d_gene: TRBD1
v_gene: TRBV6-4
abundance: once
CDR3nt: TGTGCCAGCAGTAGCAGGACAGGGCATGAGCAGTTCTTC
CDR3aa: CASSSRTGHEQFF

len: 14
j_gene: TRBJ1-2
d_gene: NA
v_gene: TRBV4-1
abundance: NA
CDR3nt: TGCGCCAGCAGCCAGGGGATGGGGCCCGGTGGCTACACCTTC
CDR3aa: CASSQGMGPGGYTF

len: 12
j_gene: TRBJ2-7
d_gene: TRBD2
v_gene: TRBV29-1
abundance: NA
CDR3nt: TGCAGCGTTGACGGGGGGGCGCAAGAGCAGTACTTC
CDR3aa: CSVDGGAQEQYF

len: 15
j_gene: TRBJ2-5
d_gene: TRBD1
v_gene: TRBV27
abundance: NA
CDR3nt: TGTGCCAGCAGTTGGGTAGGGGGCTCCCAAGAGACCCAGTACTTC
CDR3aa: CASSWVGGSQETQYF

len: 15
j_gene: TRBJ1-5
d_gene: NA
v_gene: TRBV6-6
abundance: NA
CDR3nt: TGTGCCAGCAGTGGTTCGCAGGTGTCCAATCAGCCCCAGCATTTT
CDR3aa: CASSGSQVSNQPQHF

len: 14
j_gene: TRBJ2-7
d_gene: TRBD2
v_gene: TRBV27
abundance: NA
CDR3nt: TGTGCCAGCAGTTTGCAGCTAGCGGACTACGAGCAGTACTTC
CDR3aa: CASSLQLADYEQYF

len: 16
j_gene: TRBJ1-3
d_gene: TRBD1
v_gene: TRBV25-1
abundance: NA
CDR3nt: TGTGCCAGCAGTGAGTTCCAGGGGGCTGGTGGAAACACCATATATTTT
CDR3aa: CASSEFQGAGGNTIYF

len: 15
j_gene: TRBJ2-3
d_gene: NA
v_gene: TRBV10-3
abundance: once
CDR3nt: TGTGCCATCAGTGTCCCCACCTTAGGGGCAGATACGCAGTATTTT
CDR3aa: CAISVPTLGADTQYF

len: 12
j_gene: TRBJ1-1
d_gene: NA
v_gene: TRBV21-1
abundance: NA
CDR3nt: TGTGCCAGCAGCAAATTATGTGCTGAAGCCTTCTTT
CDR3aa: CASSKLCAEAFF

len: 11
j_gene: TRBJ2-7
d_gene: NA
v_gene: TRBV6-5
abundance: NA
CDR3nt: TGTGCCAGCAGTTACTTAGACGAGCAGTACTTC
CDR3aa: CASSYLDEQYF

len: 17
j_gene: TRBJ1-3
d_gene: TRBD1
v_gene: TRBV18
abundance: NA
CDR3nt: TGTGCCAGCTCACAACTTCCGGGACAGGGAGCTGGAAACACCATATATTTT
CDR3aa: CASSQLPGQGAGNTIYF

len: 14
j_gene: TRBJ1-1
d_gene: TRBD1
v_gene: TRBV11-2
abundance: NA
CDR3nt: TGTGCCAGCAGCCCCGGACAGGGTACCACTGAAGCTTTCTTT
CDR3aa: CASSPGQGTTEAFF

len: 12
j_gene: TRBJ2-5
d_gene: NA
v_gene: TRBV18
abundance: once
CDR3nt: TGTGCCAGCTCACCACGCCGGGAGACCCAGTACTTC
CDR3aa: CASSPRRETQYF

len: 16
j_gene: TRBJ1-2
d_gene: TRBD1
v_gene: TRBV6-4
abundance: NA
CDR3nt: TGTGCCAGCAGTGGGAATCCCGGGACAGGGACAGGGGGCTACACCTTC
CDR3aa: CASSGNPGTGTGGYTF

len: 14
j_gene: TRBJ2-1
d_gene: TRBD2
v_gene: TRBV29-1
abundance: NA
CDR3nt: TGCAGCGTTGCTCCGCCTAGCGGGGGGAATGAGCAGTTCTTC
CDR3aa: CSVAPPSGGNEQFF

len: 16
j_gene: TRBJ1-1
d_gene: NA
v_gene: TRBV2
abundance: once
CDR3nt: TGTGCCAGCAGTGAAGGGGGGCACCAGATGAACACTGAAGCTTTCTTT
CDR3aa: CASSEGGHQMNTEAFF

len: 14
j_gene: TRBJ1-2
d_gene: TRBD1
v_gene: TRBV13
abundance: NA
CDR3nt: TGTGCCAGCAGCGCGGGACAGGGCGGGAGAGGCTACACCTTC
CDR3aa: CASSAGQGGRGYTF

len: 14
j_gene: TRBJ1-5
d_gene: NA
v_gene: TRBV6-5
abundance: NA
CDR3nt: TGTGCCAGCAGTACCGGGGGGACTAATCAGCCCCAGCATTTT
CDR3aa: CASSTGGTNQPQHF

len: 13
j_gene: TRBJ2-7
d_gene: NA
v_gene: TRBV13
abundance: NA
CDR3nt: TGTGCCAGCAGCTTAGGCAGGGGTGGCGAGCAGTACTTC
CDR3aa: CASSLGRGGEQYF

len: 14
j_gene: TRBJ2-7
d_gene: TRBD1
v_gene: TRBV11-2
abundance: NA
CDR3nt: TGTGCCAGCAGCTTAGGGACAGGGAGCTACGAGCAGTACTTC
CDR3aa: CASSLGTGSYEQYF

len: 16
j_gene: TRBJ1-6
d_gene: TRBD1
v_gene: TRBV19
abundance: NA
CDR3nt: TGTGCCAGTAGTTGGGGACAGGGGGTCCCTAATTCACCCCTCCACTTT
CDR3aa: CASSWGQGVPNSPLHF